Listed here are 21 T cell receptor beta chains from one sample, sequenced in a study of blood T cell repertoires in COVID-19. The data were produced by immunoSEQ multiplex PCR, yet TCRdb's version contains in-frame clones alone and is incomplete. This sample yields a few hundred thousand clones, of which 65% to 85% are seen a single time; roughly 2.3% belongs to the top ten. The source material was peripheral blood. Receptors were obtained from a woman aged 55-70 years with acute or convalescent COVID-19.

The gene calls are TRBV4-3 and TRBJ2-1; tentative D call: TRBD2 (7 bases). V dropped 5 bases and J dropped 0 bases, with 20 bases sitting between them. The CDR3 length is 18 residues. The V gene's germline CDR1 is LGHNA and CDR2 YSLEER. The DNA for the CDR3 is TGCGCCAGCAGCGCGAGGGGGGGGTCAGAGAGCTCCTACAATGAGCAGTTCTTC. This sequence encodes CASSARGGSESSYNEQFF.

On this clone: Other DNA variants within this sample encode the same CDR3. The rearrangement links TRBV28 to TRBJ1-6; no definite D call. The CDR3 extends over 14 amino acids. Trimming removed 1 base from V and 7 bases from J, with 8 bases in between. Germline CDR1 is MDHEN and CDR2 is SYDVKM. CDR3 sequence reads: CASSLSGRNSPLHF. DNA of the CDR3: TGTGCCAGCAGTTTATCGGGGAGGAATTCACCCCTCCACTTT.

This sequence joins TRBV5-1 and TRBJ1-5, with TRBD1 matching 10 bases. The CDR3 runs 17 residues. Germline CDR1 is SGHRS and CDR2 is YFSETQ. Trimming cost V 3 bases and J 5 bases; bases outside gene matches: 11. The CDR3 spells CASSSYVDRGYHQPQHF. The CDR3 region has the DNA TGCGCCAGCAGCTCGTACGTGGACAGGGGGTATCATCAGCCCCAGCATTTT.

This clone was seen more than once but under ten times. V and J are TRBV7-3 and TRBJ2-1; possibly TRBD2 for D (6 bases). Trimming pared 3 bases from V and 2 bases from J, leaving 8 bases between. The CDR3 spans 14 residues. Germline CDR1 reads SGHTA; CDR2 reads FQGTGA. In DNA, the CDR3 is TGTGCCAGCAGCTTGGGGGGAACCTACAATGAGCAGTTCTTC. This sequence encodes CASSLGGTYNEQFF.

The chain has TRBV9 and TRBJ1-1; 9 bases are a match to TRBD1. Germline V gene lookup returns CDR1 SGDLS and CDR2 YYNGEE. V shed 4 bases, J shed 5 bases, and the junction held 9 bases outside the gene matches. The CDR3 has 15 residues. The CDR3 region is CASSFSGTGQTEAFF. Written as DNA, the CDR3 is TGTGCCAGCAGCTTCTCCGGGACAGGGCAAACTGAAGCTTTCTTT.

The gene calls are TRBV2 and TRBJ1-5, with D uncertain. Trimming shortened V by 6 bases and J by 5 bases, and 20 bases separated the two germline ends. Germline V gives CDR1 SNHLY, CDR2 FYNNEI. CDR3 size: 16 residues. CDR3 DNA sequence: TGTGCCAGCAGCTCTCAGGCCCTGGTAAAGGATCAGCCCCAGCATTTT. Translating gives CASSSQALVKDQPQHF.

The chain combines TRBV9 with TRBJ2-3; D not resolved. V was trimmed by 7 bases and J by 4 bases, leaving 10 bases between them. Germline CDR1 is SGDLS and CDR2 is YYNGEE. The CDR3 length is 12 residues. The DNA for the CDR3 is TGTGCCAGCGGGCTCTCCGCAGATACGCAGTATTTT. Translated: CASGLSADTQYF. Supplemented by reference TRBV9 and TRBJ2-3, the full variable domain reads DSGVTQTPKHLITATGQRVTLRCSPRSGDLSVYWYQQSLDQGLQFLIQYYNGEERAKGNILERFSAQQFPDLHSELNLSSLELGDSALYFCASGLSADTQYFGPGTRLTVL.

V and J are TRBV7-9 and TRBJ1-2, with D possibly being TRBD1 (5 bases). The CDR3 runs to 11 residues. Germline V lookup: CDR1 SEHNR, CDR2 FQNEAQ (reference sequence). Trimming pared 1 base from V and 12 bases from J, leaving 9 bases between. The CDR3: CASSLEGANTF. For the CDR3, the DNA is TGTGCCAGCAGCTTAGAAGGGGCGAACACCTTC.

The CDR3 DNA follows: TGCAGCGTTGGGACAGCGGGAGGCTACACCTTC. It specifies CSVGTAGGYTF. The chain links TRBV29-1 to TRBJ1-2, with a possible D match to TRBD1 (6 bases). The CDR3 contains 11 residues. CDR1 SQVTM and CDR2 ANQGSEA come from the germline V gene. Deletions cut 4 bases from V and 8 bases from J, with 11 bases between.

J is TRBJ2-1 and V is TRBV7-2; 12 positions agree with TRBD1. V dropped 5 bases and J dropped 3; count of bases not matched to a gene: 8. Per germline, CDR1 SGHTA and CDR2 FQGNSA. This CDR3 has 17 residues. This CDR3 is CASSGTGGSFVYNEQFF. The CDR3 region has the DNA TGTGCCAGCAGCGGGACAGGGGGCTCTTTTGTCTACAATGAGCAGTTCTTC.

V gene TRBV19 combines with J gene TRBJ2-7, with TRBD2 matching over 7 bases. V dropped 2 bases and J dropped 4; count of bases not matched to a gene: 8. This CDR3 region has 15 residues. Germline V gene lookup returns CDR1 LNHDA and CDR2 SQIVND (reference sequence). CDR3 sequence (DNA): TGTGCCAGTAGTATAAAGGCTAGCGGCAATTACGAGCAGTACTTC. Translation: CASSIKASGNYEQYF.

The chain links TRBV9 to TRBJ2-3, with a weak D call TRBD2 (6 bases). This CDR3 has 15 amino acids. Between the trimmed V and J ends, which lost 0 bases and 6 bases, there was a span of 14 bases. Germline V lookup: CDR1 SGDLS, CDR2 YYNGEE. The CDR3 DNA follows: TGTGCCAGCAGCGTAGAGGCTAGGGGAGGCGATACGCAGTATTTT. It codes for CASSVEARGGDTQYF. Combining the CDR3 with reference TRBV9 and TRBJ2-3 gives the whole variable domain DSGVTQTPKHLITATGQRVTLRCSPRSGDLSVYWYQQSLDQGLQFLIQYYNGEERAKGNILERFSAQQFPDLHSELNLSSLELGDSALYFCASSVEARGGDTQYFGPGTRLTVL.

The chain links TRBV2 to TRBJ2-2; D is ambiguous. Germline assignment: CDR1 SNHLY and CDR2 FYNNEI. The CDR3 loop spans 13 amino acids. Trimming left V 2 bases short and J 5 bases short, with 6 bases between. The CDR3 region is CASSERRTGELFF. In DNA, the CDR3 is TGTGCCAGCAGTGAAAGGAGAACCGGGGAGCTGTTTTTT. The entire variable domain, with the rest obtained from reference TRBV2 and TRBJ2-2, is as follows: EPEVTQTPSHQVTQMGQEVILRCVPISNHLYFYWYRQILGQKVEFLVSFYNNEISEKSEIFDDQFSVERPDGSNFTLKIRSTKLEDSAMYFCASSERRTGELFFGEGSRLTVL.

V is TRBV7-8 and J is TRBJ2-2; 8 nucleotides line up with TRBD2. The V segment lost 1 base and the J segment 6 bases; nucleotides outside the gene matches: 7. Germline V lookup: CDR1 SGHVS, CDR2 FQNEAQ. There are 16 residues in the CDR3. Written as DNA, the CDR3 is TGTGCCAGCAGCTTAGAACTAGCGGTTATCCCCGGGGAGCTGTTTTTT. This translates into CASSLELAVIPGELFF. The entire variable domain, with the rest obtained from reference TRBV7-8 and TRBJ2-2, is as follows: GAGVSQSPRYKVAKRGQDVALRCDPISGHVSLFWYQQALGQGPEFLTYFQNEAQLDKSGLPSDRFFAERPEGSVSTLKIQRTQQEDSAVYLCASSLELAVIPGELFFGEGSRLTVL.

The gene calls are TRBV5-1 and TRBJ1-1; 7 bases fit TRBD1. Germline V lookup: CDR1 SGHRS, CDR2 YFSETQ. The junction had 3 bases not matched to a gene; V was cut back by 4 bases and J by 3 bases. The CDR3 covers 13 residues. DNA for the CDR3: TGCGCCAGCAGCCCTCAGGGGGACACTGAAGCTTTCTTT. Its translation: CASSPQGDTEAFF.

The DNA for the CDR3 is TGTGCCAGCAGCCAAGCGGGCGGGGGGGTCCCCGAGCAGTACTTC. It translates to CASSQAGGGVPEQYF. The V call is TRBV3-1 (or the pseudogene TRBV3-2), the J call TRBJ2-7; 9 bases are a match to TRBD2. V shed 1 base, J shed 6 bases, and the junction held 7 bases outside the gene matches. Germline V gives CDR1 LGHDT, CDR2 YNNKEL (reference sequence). The CDR3 is 15 amino acids.

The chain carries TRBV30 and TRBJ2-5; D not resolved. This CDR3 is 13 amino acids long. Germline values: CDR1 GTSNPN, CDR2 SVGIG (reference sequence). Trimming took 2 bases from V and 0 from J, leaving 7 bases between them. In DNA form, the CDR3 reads TGTGCCTGGAGTCCCCATTACCAAGAGACCCAGTACTTC. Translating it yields CAWSPHYQETQYF.

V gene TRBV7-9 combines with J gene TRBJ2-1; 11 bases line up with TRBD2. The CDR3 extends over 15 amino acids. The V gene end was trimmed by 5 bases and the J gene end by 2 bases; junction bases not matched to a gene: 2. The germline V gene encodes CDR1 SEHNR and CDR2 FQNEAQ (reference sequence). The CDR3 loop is CASSTSGGPYNEQFF. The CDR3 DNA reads TGTGCCAGCAGCACTAGCGGGGGTCCCTACAATGAGCAGTTCTTC.

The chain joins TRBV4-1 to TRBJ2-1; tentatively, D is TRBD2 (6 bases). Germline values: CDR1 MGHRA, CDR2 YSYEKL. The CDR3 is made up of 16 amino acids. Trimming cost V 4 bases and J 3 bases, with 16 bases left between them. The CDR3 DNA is TGCGCCAGCAGCCGTGGAGCCCGGGAGCTCTACAATGAGCAGTTCTTC. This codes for CASSRGARELYNEQFF.

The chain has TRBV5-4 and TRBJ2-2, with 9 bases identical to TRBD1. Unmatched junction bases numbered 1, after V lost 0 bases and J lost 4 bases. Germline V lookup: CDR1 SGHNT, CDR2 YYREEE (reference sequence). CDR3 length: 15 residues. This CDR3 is CASSLGTGATGELFF. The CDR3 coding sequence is TGTGCCAGCAGCTTGGGGACAGGGGCCACCGGGGAGCTGTTTTTT.

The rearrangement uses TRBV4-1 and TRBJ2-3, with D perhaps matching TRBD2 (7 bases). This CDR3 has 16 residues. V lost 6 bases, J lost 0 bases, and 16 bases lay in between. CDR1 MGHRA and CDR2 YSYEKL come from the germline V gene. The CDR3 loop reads CASRPVGGGSTDTQYF. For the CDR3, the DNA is TGCGCCAGCAGGCCAGTGGGAGGGGGGAGCACAGATACGCAGTATTTT.